This entry concerns a single T cell receptor (beta chain). Its antigen remains unknown. The CDR3 is made up of 16 amino acids. Germline V gene data show CDR1 as SGHVS and CDR2 as FNYEAQ. J was trimmed by 8 bases and V by 6 bases; bases with no gene match: 10. The assay was immunoSEQ multiplex PCR, and TCRdb's table has in-frame clones only and misses some. The sample lists roughly 100,000 clones, around 76% seen once, with more than 4.5% in the top ten. This record belongs to a study of T cell responses to AZD1222 COVID-19 vaccine. Study-level background: Doses given second, at about 4 or about 12 weeks, were pooled.

Study findings and constraints: Donors in the cohort were predominantly white British and more often female, and clonal diversity was possibly underestimated. No repertoire was sampled before or during the peak T cell response, only after it.

Specimen: peripheral blood, collected on day 0 of AZD1222 vaccination. The chain combines TRBV7-6 with TRBJ1-6, with TRBD1 identical over 10 bases. The clonotype was recovered from an adult in good health. This CDR3 is CASSPRSGQGDSPLHF. CDR3 DNA: TGTGCCAGCAGTCCTCGAAGTGGACAGGGGGATTCACCCCTCCACTTT.